The sequence of this T cell receptor beta chain was determined in a study of shared clonotypes between healthy human individuals. A few counts support this clone. The CDR3 contains 14 residues. Trimming removed 4 bases at V and 5 bases at J, with 11 bases between. The germline V gene has CDR1 MNHEY and CDR2 SMNVEV (reference sequence). Over several immunoSEQ plates, each subset's genomic DNA was distributed in even portions. Repertoires were generated with immunoSEQ multiplex PCR, while TCRdb's copy carries only in-frame clones and drops some. The sample records around 1,000,000 clones, 70% to 80% being singletons.

The clonotype comes from a man younger than 35 in good health. Some clones in this sample may be carry-over from other donors' samples. The specimen was memory CD4+ T cells from PBMCs. This sample's subset: CD45RA-negative fraction. The rearrangement links TRBV27 to TRBJ1-4, with D uncertain. As DNA, the CDR3 is TGTGCCAGCAGTTCCGCCGGACGGAATGAAAAACTGTTTTTT. It yields the protein CASSSAGRNEKLFF.